The next 31 T cell receptor beta chains were all read from a single sample in a study of identical twins. TCRdb reprocessed the 5' RACE reads via MiXCR and lists one record per CDR3 protein. The sample lists hundreds of thousands of distinct CDR3 sequences; 15% to 20% were seen once. These data also featured in a second study, about T cells expressing NK-cell markers.

The sequenced material came from PBMCs. The receptors stem from a woman younger than 30 in good health.

This clonotype was observed at least ten times. At one boundary the junction diverges from the germline segment, which might be a read error. CDR3 nucleotides: TGTGCCAGCAGTTACGCCATATCACAGGGGAACGCCGGGGAGCTGTTTTTT. Translation: CASSYAISQGNAGELFF. The chain carries TRBV6-5 and TRBJ2-2; 7 bases map to TRBD1. The CDR3 is 17 residues long. Germline CDR1 reads MNHEY; CDR2 reads SVGAGI.

This clonotype was picked up a small number of times. In nucleotides, the CDR3 is TGTGCCAGCAGTTGGCAGGGTTTCGGGGCCTACGAGCAGTACTTC. Translation: CASSWQGFGAYEQYF. The J gene is TRBJ2-7, the V gene TRBV27, with D perhaps being TRBD1 or TRBD2 (5 bases each). The CDR3 totals 15 residues. The V end was cut by 4 bases, the J end by 2 bases, with 15 bases between. The germline V gene encodes CDR1 MNHEY and CDR2 SMNVEV (reference sequence).

With respect to this clonotype: A much larger clone is a single base away; this may be a read error. This sequence joins TRBV11-2 and TRBJ2-1; D call uncertain. Trimming left V 3 bases short and J 8 bases short, with 5 bases between. Germline CDR1 reads SGHAT; CDR2 reads FQNNGV. The CDR3 sequence is 11 residues long. CDR3 residues: CASSLDHEQFF. The CDR3 region has the DNA TGTGCCAGCAGCTTGGACCATGAGCAGTTCTTC.

This chain joins TRBV11-2 and TRBJ2-7; a weak D match, TRBD2 (6 bases). The CDR3 extends over 15 amino acids. The V end was cut by 2 bases, the J end by 0 bases, with 11 bases between. Germline V CDR1 and CDR2: SGHAT, FQNNGV. CDR3 sequence: CASSLYSGDSYEQYF. The CDR3 nucleotides read TGTGCCAGCAGCTTATATTCGGGAGACTCCTACGAGCAGTACTTC.

This clonotype occurred a few times. The chain recombines TRBV20-1 with TRBJ1-6; tentative D call: TRBD1 (6 bases). The CDR3 totals 12 residues. V lost 6 bases to trimming and J lost 7 bases, with 10 bases between them. Per germline, CDR1 DFQATT and CDR2 SNEGSKA (reference sequence). The CDR3 sequence: CSAARGNSPLHF. The CDR3 coding sequence is TGCAGTGCAGCGAGGGGGAATTCACCCCTCCACTTT.

This clonotype came up a few times. The CDR3 nucleotides read TGTGCCAGCAGGCCCCCCCGGACGGAGTACACCGGGGAGCTGTTTTTT. Its translation is CASRPPRTEYTGELFF. The V and J genes are TRBV12-3 or TRBV12-4 and TRBJ2-2, with D uncertain. There are 16 residues in the CDR3. The V and J ends lost 6 bases and 3 bases respectively, with 17 bases between them.

J is TRBJ1-2 and V is TRBV2; D unresolved. Germline values: CDR1 SNHLY, CDR2 FYNNEI. Trimming left V 6 bases short and J 1 base short, with 12 bases between. This CDR3 contains 14 residues. This CDR3 reads CASRPYNSNYGYTF. Written as DNA, the CDR3 is TGTGCCAGCAGGCCCTATAACAGTAACTATGGCTACACCTTC. Together with reference TRBV2 and TRBJ1-2, the CDR3 gives the full variable domain: EPEVTQTPSHQVTQMGQEVILRCVPISNHLYFYWYRQILGQKVEFLVSFYNNEISEKSEIFDDQFSVERPDGSNFTLKIRSTKLEDSAMYFCASRPYNSNYGYTFGSGTRLTVV.

V usage is TRBV3-1 and J usage is TRBJ2-3; TRBD2 agrees at 7 bases. Unmatched junction bases numbered 7, after V lost 5 bases and J lost 8 bases. The CDR3 consists of 13 residues. Germline values: CDR1 LGHDT, CDR2 YNNKEL (reference sequence). The CDR3: CASSFTSASTQYF. CDR3 nucleotides: TGTGCCAGCAGCTTCACTAGCGCCTCTACGCAGTATTTT.

V is TRBV5-1 and J is TRBJ2-7; tentatively, D is TRBD2 (5 bases). This CDR3 region has 15 residues. V was trimmed by 0 bases and J by 1 base, leaving 11 bases between them. CDR1 and CDR2 from the germline V gene are SGHRS and YFSETQ. Here the CDR3 reads CASSLAPGKSYEQYF. The CDR3 DNA sequence: TGCGCCAGCAGCTTGGCTCCGGGGAAATCCTACGAGCAGTACTTC.

The chain has TRBV12-3 or TRBV12-4 and TRBJ2-7; TRBD2 might be the D (6 bases). Trimming removed 4 bases from V and 2 bases from J, with 15 bases in between. This CDR3 has 15 residues. The CDR3 DNA reads as TGTGCCAGCAGTTCATTAGGGACGGGGGCCTACGAGCAGTACTTC. This translates into CASSSLGTGAYEQYF.

The chain is built from TRBV12-3 or TRBV12-4 and TRBJ2-7; tentatively, D is TRBD2 (5 bases). The CDR3 sequence is 13 residues long. Trimming shortened V by 8 bases and J by 5 bases, and 16 bases separated the two germline ends. The CDR3 loop is CASRVSGTDEQYF. The CDR3 bases are TGTGCCAGCCGAGTGTCGGGAACCGACGAGCAGTACTTC.

This clonotype was observed a few times. This chain connects TRBV7-2 to TRBJ2-5; 8 nucleotides align to TRBD2. The CDR3 totals 16 residues. Germline V gene lookup returns CDR1 SGHTA and CDR2 FQGNSA. The trim removed 1 base at V and 1 base at J, leaving 5 bases unmatched. CDR3 in DNA: TGTGCCAGCAGCTTAGGGAGGGCGGGAGGCCAAGAGACCCAGTACTTC. Translation: CASSLGRAGGQETQYF.

The chain links TRBV5-1 to TRBJ2-1; D possibly corresponds to TRBD1 (7 bases). There are 16 residues in the CDR3. CDR1 is SGHRS and CDR2 is YFSETQ in the germline V gene. Trimming removed 4 bases at V and 1 base at J, with 15 bases between. Here the CDR3 DNA reads TGCGCCAGCAGCCGCGGGACAGCGACTTCCTACAATGAGCAGTTCTTC. This encodes CASSRGTATSYNEQFF.

The rearrangement uses TRBV29-1 and TRBJ2-4; D is uncertain. V gave up 7 bases and J gave up 0 bases, with 13 bases separating them. There are 14 residues in the CDR3. Germline values: CDR1 SQVTM, CDR2 ANQGSEA. This chain's CDR3 is CSGTLPLAKNIQYF. The CDR3 DNA sequence: TGCAGCGGTACGCTTCCGCTAGCCAAAAACATTCAGTACTTC.

The rearrangement uses TRBV20-1 and TRBJ2-5, with D tentatively TRBD1 (6 bases). V was pared by 3 bases and J by 4 bases, with 18 bases between. Germline CDR1 and CDR2: DFQATT and SNEGSKA (reference sequence). CDR3 size: 15 residues. This chain's CDR3 is CSARGAGSPRETQYF. CDR3 coding DNA: TGCAGTGCTAGGGGGGCGGGCTCACCTCGAGAGACCCAGTACTTC.

The rearrangement links TRBV2 to TRBJ2-1, with a weak D call TRBD2 (5 bases). Germline loops: CDR1 SNHLY, CDR2 FYNNEI. Trimming stripped 7 bases from V and 10 bases from J, with 14 bases between. The CDR3 runs to 12 residues. CDR3 loop: CASIASGREQFF. The CDR3 DNA reads TGTGCCAGCATCGCCAGCGGAAGGGAGCAGTTCTTC.

The chain combines TRBV6-1 with TRBJ1-4; a weak D match, TRBD1 (5 bases). The ends were cut back, 7 bases at V and 3 bases at J, with 15 bases in the middle. Looked up from germline, CDR1 is MNHNS and CDR2 is SASEGT. This CDR3 has 15 residues. The CDR3 loop reads CASTISGFANEKLFF. The CDR3 nucleotides are TGTGCCAGCACTATCTCAGGGTTCGCTAATGAAAAACTGTTTTTT.

J is TRBJ2-3 and V is TRBV14; D is unresolved. Between the trimmed V and J ends, which lost 2 bases and 6 bases, there was a span of 6 bases. Germline V gives CDR1 SGHDN, CDR2 FVKESK. CDR3 length: 12 residues. CDR3 region: CASSQHGDTQYF. The CDR3 DNA follows: TGTGCCAGCAGCCAACACGGGGATACGCAGTATTTT.

The rearrangement uses TRBV10-3 and TRBJ2-7, with TRBD2 matching over 10 bases. Per germline, CDR1 ENHRY and CDR2 SYGVKD. Losses at the gene ends were 11 bases for V and 6 bases for J; bases not matched to a gene: 13. This CDR3 contains 14 residues. The CDR3 DNA reads as TGTGCCTCGGCCGCGCAGCGGGAGGGCCTCGAGCAGTACTTC. Translation gives CASAAQREGLEQYF.

As regards this clonotype: The junction and the germline gene differ at one end; a read error may be behind it. The chain couples TRBV30 to TRBJ2-1, with D possibly TRBD2 on 5 matching bases. This CDR3 is 13 amino acids long. Germline V gene sequence: CDR1 GTSNPN, CDR2 SVGIG (reference sequence). CDR3 sequence (DNA): TGTGCCTGGAGTGTGGACTCCAACAATGAGCAGTTCTTC. Translation gives CAWSVDSNNEQFF. Full variable domain (remainder filled in from reference TRBV30 and TRBJ2-1): SQTIHQWPATLVQPVGSPLSLECTVEGTSNPNLYWYRQAAGRGLQLLFYSVGIGQISSEVPQNLSASRPQDRQFILSSKKLLLSDSGFYLCAWSVDSNNEQFFGPGTRLTVL.

The rearrangement links TRBV11-2 to TRBJ2-7; 7 positions match TRBD2. The CDR3 consists of 16 residues. CDR1 and CDR2 (germline): SGHAT, FQNNGV. Trimming took 5 bases from V and 4 from J; bases not matched to a gene: 14. This CDR3 reads CASSNVGGSGRYEQYF. The CDR3 DNA follows: TGTGCCAGCAGCAATGTTGGAGGTAGCGGGCGGTACGAGCAGTACTTC.

The chain links TRBV20-1 to TRBJ2-1; 12 bases match TRBD2. This CDR3 region has 15 residues. Germline V CDR1 and CDR2: DFQATT, SNEGSKA (reference sequence). V lost 5 bases to trimming and J lost 6 bases; unmatched junction nucleotides: 8. Here the CDR3 reads CSAFLLAGGGNEQFF. The DNA of the CDR3 is TGCAGTGCTTTTTTACTAGCGGGAGGAGGCAATGAGCAGTTCTTC.

The rearrangement uses TRBV20-1 and TRBJ1-1; D perhaps matches TRBD1 (5 bases). The ends were cut back, 3 bases at V and 6 bases at J, with 23 bases in the middle. The CDR3 runs 16 residues. Germline CDR1 DFQATT, CDR2 SNEGSKA (reference sequence). Here the CDR3 DNA reads TGCAGTGCTAGCAGATTTGGGGGGGACGGGTTGCCTGAAGCTTTCTTT. This codes for CSASRFGGDGLPEAFF.

CDR3 region: CSGIGPPTSGGAYNEQFF. Written as DNA, the CDR3 is TGCAGTGGGATCGGGCCCCCCACTAGCGGGGGAGCCTACAATGAGCAGTTCTTC. The gene calls are TRBV20-1 and TRBJ2-1; 11 positions match TRBD2. This CDR3 is built from 18 residues. The V gene's germline CDR1 is DFQATT and CDR2 SNEGSKA (reference sequence). V was pared by 7 bases and J by 2 bases, with 16 bases of the junction left unmatched.

V usage is TRBV20-1 and J usage is TRBJ2-7, with 8 positions matching TRBD1. The V gene end was trimmed by 5 bases and the J gene end by 4 bases; junction bases not matched to a gene: 13. Germline lookup yields CDR1 DFQATT and CDR2 SNEGSKA (reference sequence). The CDR3 is 15 amino acids. The DNA for the CDR3 is TGCAGTGCTGGAACCCGACAGGGGCATTCTTACGAGCAGTACTTC. This translates into CSAGTRQGHSYEQYF.

This clonotype was seen only a few times. The chain links TRBV7-9 to TRBJ2-7; D might be TRBD1 (8 bases). From germline, CDR1 is SEHNR and CDR2 FQNEAQ (reference sequence). The CDR3 consists of 17 residues. V lost 5 bases and J lost 0, with 20 bases in between. CDR3 DNA sequence: TGTGCCAGCAGCCCTCACAGGGGGGGGTCTAGCTCCTACGAGCAGTACTTC. It codes for CASSPHRGGSSSYEQYF.

V is TRBV12-3 or TRBV12-4 and J is TRBJ1-5, with D possibly matching TRBD1 (5 bases). This CDR3 is built from 15 residues. Deletions cut 5 bases from V and 2 bases from J, with 13 bases between. CDR3 bases: TGTGCCAGCAGTCGACAGCCTGGGGGCAATCAGCCCCAGCATTTT. This codes for CASSRQPGGNQPQHF.

The CDR3 bases are TGTGCCAGCAGCGTGGTCGGCCGGGGTTCACCCCTCCACTTT. This sequence encodes CASSVVGRGSPLHF. V usage is TRBV5-5 and J usage is TRBJ1-6, with D hard to call. The germline V gene encodes CDR1 SGHKS and CDR2 YYEKEE (reference sequence). V was pared by 4 bases and J by 9 bases, with 14 bases between. The CDR3 is 14 amino acids.

This clonotype occurred a few times. This rearrangement joins TRBV20-1 to TRBJ1-5; no reliable D call. The CDR3 sequence is 13 residues long. Germline lookup yields CDR1 DFQATT and CDR2 SNEGSKA (reference sequence). Trimming removed 3 bases at V and 5 bases at J, with 11 bases between. CDR3 loop: CSASKGSDQPQHF. The CDR3 region has the DNA TGCAGTGCTAGTAAAGGGAGCGATCAGCCCCAGCATTTT.

This clonotype was counted between two and nine times. The rearrangement uses TRBV5-1 and TRBJ2-1, with 10 bases matching TRBD1. V lost 0 bases to trimming and J lost 6 bases; unmatched junction nucleotides: 3. The CDR3 extends over 15 amino acids. Germline CDR1 reads SGHRS; CDR2 reads YFSETQ. CDR3 in amino acids: CASSLVWDRGNEQFF. For the CDR3, the DNA is TGCGCCAGCAGCTTGGTATGGGACAGGGGCAATGAGCAGTTCTTC.

The table lists this clonotype with a few counts. The chain carries TRBV20-1 and TRBJ2-7; D is unclear. The CDR3 is 13 residues long. The V and J ends lost 4 bases and 3 bases respectively, with 13 bases between them. In germline, CDR1 is DFQATT, CDR2 SNEGSKA (reference sequence). The CDR3: CSAIGPLGYEQYF. The CDR3 DNA sequence: TGCAGTGCTATTGGTCCTCTGGGCTACGAGCAGTACTTC.